This is a list of T cell receptor beta chains from one sample in a study of blood T cell repertoires in COVID-19. Sequencing used immunoSEQ multiplex PCR; TCRdb keeps in-frame clones, though not all of them. Seen here are roughly 73,000 clones, roughly 82% observed once, and the top ten hold 1.5% to 2%. The sequenced material came from peripheral blood. The receptors come from a woman aged 60-75 years with acute or convalescent COVID-19. The CDR3 runs from the conserved cysteine through the conserved F or W. D genes are given only for firm matches. Only some rows state a clone size, as once, few, many or a class for expanded clones.

V gene	D gene	J gene	CDR3 length	clone size	CDR3 DNA	CDR3 protein
TRBV5-4	-	TRBJ1-2	13	-	TGTGCCAGCAGATACGACAGTTACTATGGCTACACCTTC	CASRYDSYYGYTF
TRBV6-1	TRBD1	TRBJ1-2	19	few	TGTGCCAGCAGTGAAAGGGGGGGACAGGGAACCTACCAGATAAATGGCTACACCTTC	CASSERGGQGTYQINGYTF
TRBV14	-	TRBJ2-1	14	-	TGTGCCAGCAGCCAAGAAAGGGGAAACAATGAGCAGTTCTTC	CASSQERGNNEQFF
TRBV19	-	TRBJ2-5	13	-	TGTGCCAGTAGTGGGGCGGTCCAAGAGACCCAGTACTTC	CASSGAVQETQYF
TRBV10-2	TRBD1	TRBJ2-1	16	-	TGCGCCAGCAGTGACCCACCGGGACAGGGAATAATTGAGCAGTTCTTC	CASSDPPGQGIIEQFF
TRBV7-2	TRBD2	TRBJ2-7	15	-	TGTGCCAGCAGCTTAGCGCTAGCGGGCGGCTACGAGCAGTACTTC	CASSLALAGGYEQYF
TRBV6-2/TRBV6-3	-	TRBJ1-5	14	-	TGTGCCAGCAGTTACGGGGCCGGGTCTCAGCCCCAGCATTTT	CASSYGAGSQPQHF
TRBV6-5	-	TRBJ2-7	16	-	TGTGCCAGCAGTTACTCGGCACAGGGTCCCTCCGACGAGCAGTACTTC	CASSYSAQGPSDEQYF
TRBV2	-	TRBJ1-5	14	-	TGTGCCAGCGTTTCGGCTCGGGGGAATCAGCCCCAGCATTTT	CASVSARGNQPQHF
TRBV29-1	-	TRBJ1-1	13	-	TGCAGCTCATTACAGGGACCATACACTGAAGCTTTCTTT	CSSLQGPYTEAFF
TRBV27	TRBD2	TRBJ2-7	18	-	TGTGCCAGCAGTTTCTCGAGGGGGGTGGTAGCGGGGTCCTACGAGCAGTACTTC	CASSFSRGVVAGSYEQYF
TRBV12-5	-	TRBJ2-1	13	-	TGTGCTAGTGGTTTGGTGCCTAGCCCCTCAAGGGTCTTC	CASGLVPSPSRVF
TRBV6-5	TRBD1	TRBJ1-2	15	-	TGTGCCAGCAGTTATGCGACAGGGGCTAACTATGGCTACACCTTC	CASSYATGANYGYTF
TRBV5-1	-	TRBJ2-7	13	-	TGCGCCAGCAGCTATCCAGGGACCTACGAGCAGTACTTC	CASSYPGTYEQYF
TRBV18	TRBD1	TRBJ2-7	14	-	TGTGCCAGCTCACCAGGGACAGGGTTACACGAGCAGTACTTC	CASSPGTGLHEQYF
TRBV5-4	-	TRBJ1-4	15	-	TGTGCCAGCAGCTTGGGCGCAGGGTCGAATGAAAAACTGTTTTTT	CASSLGAGSNEKLFF
TRBV15	-	TRBJ1-3	14	-	TGTGCCACCAGGGAGGGGACCGCTGGAAACACCATATATTTT	CATREGTAGNTIYF
TRBV5-1	-	TRBJ2-7	14	-	TGCGCCAGCAGCTTGCGAGGACAGCTCTACGAGCAGTACTTC	CASSLRGQLYEQYF
TRBV6-4	-	TRBJ2-3	16	-	TGTGCCAGCAGTGAAACGACAGTATCTAGCACAGATACGCAGTATTTT	CASSETTVSSTDTQYF
TRBV6-5	TRBD1	TRBJ1-2	15	once	TGTGCCAGCAGTTACTTCCCCGGGACAGGGAAGGGCTACACCTTC	CASSYFPGTGKGYTF
TRBV18	TRBD2	TRBJ2-7	14	once	TGTGCCAGCTCACGGACTAGCGAGCTCTACGAGCAGTACTTC	CASSRTSELYEQYF
TRBV28	-	TRBJ2-3	13	-	TGTGCCAGCAGTTTATCACAGACAGATACGCAGTATTTT	CASSLSQTDTQYF
TRBV6-5	TRBD1	TRBJ2-7	14	-	TGTGCCAGCAGTAGGACAGGGGGCCAGCACGAGCAGTACTTC	CASSRTGGQHEQYF
TRBV18	TRBD2	TRBJ2-7	13	few	TGTGCCAGCTCAGGGGGACTAAACTACGAGCAGTACTTC	CASSGGLNYEQYF
TRBV5-4	TRBD2	TRBJ2-1	17	-	TGTGCCAGCAGCCCTACCGGGGGGACTAGAAGTTACAATGAGCAGTTCTTC	CASSPTGGTRSYNEQFF
TRBV14	TRBD2	TRBJ2-1	18	-	TGTGCCAGCAGCCAAGTACTAGCGGGGCCTTGGGGCTACAATGAGCAGTTCTTC	CASSQVLAGPWGYNEQFF
TRBV6-5	-	TRBJ2-2	12	-	TGTGCCAGCAGTCGAGGGCCCGGGGAGCTGTTTTTT	CASSRGPGELFF
TRBV27	TRBD1	TRBJ1-2	15	few	TGTGCCAGCTCATCCCCGGACAGGGGCCTTAAGGGCTACACCTTC	CASSSPDRGLKGYTF
TRBV6-4	TRBD1	TRBJ1-2	15	-	TGTGCCAGCAGTCCGACAGGGGGAGCTAACTATGGCTACACCTTC	CASSPTGGANYGYTF
TRBV10-3	TRBD2	TRBJ2-3	18	-	TGTGCCATCAGTGAGGCGTGGACTAGCGGGAGCGGCACAGATACGCAGTATTTT	CAISEAWTSGSGTDTQYF
TRBV6-5	-	TRBJ1-2	14	-	TGTGCCAGCCAGACAGGATCGGAGGTATATGGCTACACCTTC	CASQTGSEVYGYTF
TRBV6-6	-	TRBJ1-5	13	-	TGTGCCAGCAATAACAGGGCGGACCAACCCCAGCATTTT	CASNNRADQPQHF
TRBV6-6	TRBD1	TRBJ1-2	14	-	TGTGCCAGCTCCGGACAGGGCCCAGGATATGGCTACACCTTC	CASSGQGPGYGYTF
TRBV27	TRBD1	TRBJ1-4	16	-	TGTGCCAGCAGTCACCAGGGGGGAGATCGATATGAAAAACTGTTTTTT	CASSHQGGDRYEKLFF
TRBV2	-	TRBJ1-2	15	-	TGTGCCAGCAGACCGCCGGGGGGCGGCGGTTCTGGCTACACCTTC	CASRPPGGGGSGYTF
TRBV2	TRBD2	TRBJ2-1	20	-	TGTGCCAGCAGCCGTAGGACTAGCGGGGGTTCCCTAAGCTCCTACAATGAGCAGTTCTTC	CASSRRTSGGSLSSYNEQFF
TRBV28	-	TRBJ1-2	14	-	TGTGCCAGCCTGCGGACCGGGCTACGAGGGGGCTACACCTTC	CASLRTGLRGGYTF
TRBV5-1	TRBD1	TRBJ2-3	14	-	TGCGCCAGCAGCAAGGGACAGAGCACAGATACGCAGTATTTT	CASSKGQSTDTQYF
TRBV19	TRBD1	TRBJ1-5	17	-	TGTGCCAGTAGTTTCCCCTCGACAGGGAGGCGCAATCAGCCCCAGCATTTT	CASSFPSTGRRNQPQHF